One sample yielded the 25 T cell receptor beta chains listed below, sequenced in a study of blood T cell repertoires in COVID-19. The repertoire was sequenced with immunoSEQ multiplex PCR; TCRdb's copy has only in-frame clones and lacks some. The data contain about 34,000 clones, around 77% of them singletons. What was sequenced was peripheral blood. Receptors originate from a human donor in a cohort sampled during active COVID-19.

CDR3 protein: CASSPPGLITGELFF. The CDR3 DNA reads TGTGCCAGCTCACCGCCGGGACTAATAACCGGGGAGCTGTTTTTT. The chain carries TRBV18 and TRBJ2-2; 7 bases align to TRBD2. CDR1 is KGHSH and CDR2 is LQKENI in the germline V gene. The CDR3 runs to 15 residues. The trim removed 3 bases at V and 5 bases at J, leaving 6 bases unmatched.

This chain uses TRBV9 with TRBJ1-1, with D unclear. The CDR3 runs to 15 residues. Between the trimmed V and J ends, which lost 5 bases and 1 base, there was a span of 15 bases. Germline-derived CDR1 and CDR2 are SGDLS and YYNGEE. The DNA of the CDR3 is TGTGCCAGCAGGCCAACGGGCGGGCAGAACACTGAAGCTTTCTTT. Protein: CASRPTGGQNTEAFF. Filled out from reference TRBV9 and TRBJ1-1, the complete variable domain reads DSGVTQTPKHLITATGQRVTLRCSPRSGDLSVYWYQQSLDQGLQFLIQYYNGEERAKGNILERFSAQQFPDLHSELNLSSLELGDSALYFCASRPTGGQNTEAFFGQGTRLTVV.

The CDR3 bases are TGTGCCAGCAGTTTAGGGGGGACAGGAAAAGCTTTCTTT. As protein: CASSLGGTGKAFF. The J gene is TRBJ1-1, the V gene TRBV12-3 or TRBV12-4; TRBD1 matches at 8 bases. The V and J ends lost 1 base and 9 bases, in that order; junction bases with no gene match: 4. This CDR3 has 13 residues.

V and J are TRBV5-1 and TRBJ2-2; D is undetermined. Trimming stripped 0 bases from V and 4 bases from J, with 7 bases between. The CDR3 runs 14 residues. The germline V gene has CDR1 SGHRS and CDR2 YFSETQ. The CDR3 loop reads CASSLVGITGELFF. The CDR3 nucleotides are TGCGCCAGCAGCTTGGTGGGCATCACCGGGGAGCTGTTTTTT. Looking up the rest from reference TRBV5-1 and TRBJ2-2 gives the full variable domain: KAGVTQTPRYLIKTRGQQVTLSCSPISGHRSVSWYQQTPGQGLQFLFEYFSETQRNKGNFPGRFSGRQFSNSRSEMNVSTLELGDSALYLCASSLVGITGELFFGEGSRLTVL.

This clone came up once. This chain joins TRBV4-2 and TRBJ2-5; 14 nucleotides match TRBD2. This CDR3 comprises 16 residues. Trimming took 3 bases from V and 5 from J; bases not matched to a gene: 5. CDR1 and CDR2 (germline): LGHNA, YNFKEQ. DNA for the CDR3: TGTGCCAGCAGCCAGGGAGGGACTAGCGGGGGTGAGACCCAGTACTTC. Its protein product is CASSQGGTSGGETQYF.

This chain links TRBV2 with TRBJ2-5; TRBD2 might be the D (5 bases). V lost 3 bases to trimming and J lost 4 bases, with 12 bases between them. CDR1 and CDR2 from the germline V gene are SNHLY and FYNNEI. The CDR3 has 14 amino acids. CDR3 bases: TGTGCCAGCAGTGAGGACTTGGCCTTAGAGACCCAGTACTTC. As protein: CASSEDLALETQYF.

The chain carries TRBV5-1 and TRBJ2-1, with 10 bases aligning to TRBD1. With 5 bases clipped from V and 1 base from J, the junction kept 3 bases outside the gene matches. Looked up from germline, CDR1 is SGHRS and CDR2 is YFSETQ. The length of the CDR3 is 15 residues. This chain's CDR3 is CASRGTGDSYNEQFF. Written as DNA, the CDR3 is TGCGCCAGCAGGGGGACAGGGGATTCCTACAATGAGCAGTTCTTC. Using reference TRBV5-1 and TRBJ2-1 for the parts outside the CDR3, the full variable domain is KAGVTQTPRYLIKTRGQQVTLSCSPISGHRSVSWYQQTPGQGLQFLFEYFSETQRNKGNFPGRFSGRQFSNSRSEMNVSTLELGDSALYLCASRGTGDSYNEQFFGPGTRLTVL.

The genes are TRBV29-1 and TRBJ1-2, with TRBD1 matching over 7 bases. CDR1 is SQVTM, CDR2 ANQGSEA, per germline. There are 14 residues in the CDR3. Trimming removed 2 bases from V and 7 bases from J; junction bases left unmatched: 10. The CDR3 nucleotides read TGCAGCGTTGAATCCCAGGGGACAGTGAGTGGCTACACCTTC. Amino acids: CSVESQGTVSGYTF. Complete variable domain (other parts from reference TRBV29-1 and TRBJ1-2): SAVISQKPSRDICQRGTSLTIQCQVDSQVTMMFWYRQQPGQSLTLIATANQGSEATYESGFVIDKFPISRPNLTFSTLTVSNMSPEDSSIYLCSVESQGTVSGYTFGSGTRLTVV.

This clone came up a few times. This chain connects TRBV5-1 to TRBJ2-7, with 16 bases aligning to TRBD2. This CDR3 has 20 residues. Trimming removed 0 bases from V and 1 base from J; junction bases left unmatched: 10. Looked up from germline, CDR1 is SGHRS and CDR2 is YFSETQ. The CDR3 loop is CASSLDPGLAGGPVSYEQYF. The CDR3 DNA is TGCGCCAGCAGCTTGGACCCGGGACTAGCGGGAGGGCCAGTTTCCTACGAGCAGTACTTC.

This clone was counted a few times. The chain employs TRBV11-2 and TRBJ2-7; D not resolved. Trimming shortened V by 4 bases and J by 0 bases, and 4 bases separated the two germline ends. Germline V lookup: CDR1 SGHAT, CDR2 FQNNGV. The CDR3 totals 12 residues. CDR3 loop: CASSYSSYEQYF. CDR3 DNA: TGTGCCAGCAGCTATAGCTCCTACGAGCAGTACTTC. Drawing the rest from reference TRBV11-2 and TRBJ2-7, the complete variable domain is EAGVAQSPRYKIIEKRQSVAFWCNPISGHATLYWYQQILGQGPKLLIQFQNNGVVDDSQLPKDRFSAERLKGVDSTLKIQPAKLEDSAVYLCASSYSSYEQYFGPGTRLTVT.

The V gene is TRBV24-1, the J gene TRBJ2-1; 10 positions match TRBD2. V was pared by 1 base and J by 7 bases, with 6 bases of the junction left unmatched. The CDR3 is made up of 16 amino acids. Germline assignment: CDR1 KGHDR and CDR2 SFDVKD. CDR3 in amino acids: CATSDFTSGMGNEQFF. The CDR3 DNA is TGTGCCACCAGTGATTTTACTAGCGGGATGGGAAATGAGCAGTTCTTC.

This clone is a singleton in its sample. J is TRBJ2-3 and V is TRBV18, with TRBD1 matching 10 bases. CDR3 length: 16 amino acids. V dropped 1 base and J dropped 1; count of bases not matched to a gene: 2. Germline loops: CDR1 KGHSH, CDR2 LQKENI. Written as DNA, the CDR3 is TGTGCCAGCTCACCACTTGGGACAGGGGGCACAGATACGCAGTATTTT. It specifies CASSPLGTGGTDTQYF.

V and J are TRBV28 and TRBJ1-5, with 10 bases lining up with TRBD1. Unmatched junction bases numbered 15, after V lost 5 bases and J lost 5 bases. The CDR3 covers 18 residues. Germline CDR1 MDHEN, CDR2 SYDVKM. The CDR3 region is CASSTRIGQGGWDQPQHF. CDR3 nucleotides: TGTGCCAGCAGTACCCGGATTGGACAGGGGGGTTGGGATCAGCCCCAGCATTTT.

V and J are TRBV28 and TRBJ1-4, with TRBD1 matching 11 bases. Germline V gene lookup returns CDR1 MDHEN and CDR2 SYDVKM. The CDR3 has 15 amino acids. J gave up 7 bases and V 5 bases, and 6 bases lay outside the gene matches. CDR3 in DNA: TGTGCCAGCAGTGTACCCGGGACAGGGGGTGAAAAACTGTTTTTT. Translated: CASSVPGTGGEKLFF.

The J gene is TRBJ1-2, the V gene TRBV7-2; D is uncertain. Trimming left V 5 bases short and J 4 bases short, with 14 bases between. The CDR3 runs 14 residues. Germline CDR1 is SGHTA and CDR2 is FQGNSA. This chain's CDR3 is CASSPTPGSYGYTF. DNA for the CDR3: TGTGCCAGCAGCCCCACTCCTGGGAGCTATGGCTACACCTTC.

This clone turned up a few times. J is TRBJ1-5 and V is TRBV7-8; D unclear. Trimming took off 3 bases at V and 5 bases at J, with 8 bases between the two ends. Germline loops: CDR1 SGHVS, CDR2 FQNEAQ. The CDR3 contains 13 residues. DNA of the CDR3: TGTGCCAGCAGCTTGGTAGCCGATCAGCCCCAGCATTTT. Translated: CASSLVADQPQHF.

This clone was seen only a few times. The genes are TRBV19 and TRBJ2-2, with D uncertain. In germline, CDR1 is LNHDA, CDR2 SQIVND (reference sequence). CDR3 length: 12 residues. Trimming took off 7 bases at V and 5 bases at J, with 8 bases between the two ends. Written as DNA, the CDR3 is TGTGCCAGTAAGGCGAGGACCGGGGAGCTGTTTTTT. Its protein is CASKARTGELFF.

The chain employs TRBV5-1 and TRBJ1-5, with TRBD1 as a possible D gene (6 bases). There are 15 residues in the CDR3. Trimming took off 1 base at V and 3 bases at J, with 11 bases between the two ends. Germline V gene data show CDR1 as SGHRS and CDR2 as YFSETQ. CDR3: CASSLFSGANQPQHF. The CDR3 coding sequence is TGCGCCAGCAGCTTGTTCTCAGGGGCCAATCAGCCCCAGCATTTT.

V gene TRBV6-6 combines with J gene TRBJ1-2; TRBD1 might be the D (5 bases). The CDR3 runs to 13 residues. CDR1 MNHNY and CDR2 SVGAGI come from the germline V gene (reference sequence). V was clipped by 5 bases and J by 4 bases, with 11 bases between them. CDR3 region: CASSSGTPYGYTF. As DNA, the CDR3 is TGTGCCAGCAGTAGCGGGACTCCCTATGGCTACACCTTC.

V gene TRBV28 combines with J gene TRBJ1-1; 7 bases match TRBD1. The germline V gene has CDR1 MDHEN and CDR2 SYDVKM. This CDR3 has 15 residues. J lost 2 bases, V lost 6 bases, and 9 bases had no gene match. CDR3 DNA sequence: TGTGCCAGCAGGCTTCCCGGGACAGTTAACACTGAAGCTTTCTTT. Its protein is CASRLPGTVNTEAFF.

The chain recombines TRBV15 with TRBJ1-4; unclear D gene. This CDR3 comprises 14 residues. Germline lookup yields CDR1 LNHNV and CDR2 YYDKDF (reference sequence). V lost 0 bases, J lost 4 bases, and 6 bases lay in between. The CDR3 nucleotides are TGTGCCACCAGCAGAGATACGGGTAATGAAAAACTGTTTTTT. Translated: CATSRDTGNEKLFF.

V and J are TRBV18 and TRBJ1-3; TRBD1 matches 7 bases. Germline CDR1 and CDR2: KGHSH and LQKENI. J was trimmed by 0 bases and V by 3 bases; bases with no gene match: 5. The CDR3 covers 16 residues. In DNA, the CDR3 is TGTGCCAGCTCACCTAAACAGGGGAGCTCTGGAAACACCATATATTTT. Translation gives CASSPKQGSSGNTIYF.

J is TRBJ2-7 and V is TRBV7-2; weak D call: TRBD1 (5 bases). The CDR3 consists of 13 residues. Deletions cut 1 base from V and 4 bases from J, with 8 bases between. Germline V gene sequence: CDR1 SGHTA, CDR2 FQGNSA. The CDR3 sequence is CASSLEGQYEQYF. The CDR3 bases are TGTGCCAGCAGCTTAGAAGGACAATACGAGCAGTACTTC.

CDR3 sequence reads: CAWSRTDEAFF. In nucleotides, the CDR3 is TGTGCCTGGAGCAGGACAGACGAAGCTTTCTTT. The J gene is TRBJ1-1, the V gene TRBV30, with a possible D match to TRBD1 (6 bases). Deletions cut 3 bases from V and 8 bases from J, with 10 bases between. The CDR3 covers 11 residues. The germline gives CDR1 GTSNPN, CDR2 SVGIG (reference sequence).

This chain uses TRBV11-2 with TRBJ2-1; TRBD2 agrees at 9 bases. Germline CDR1 is SGHAT and CDR2 is FQNNGV. The CDR3 covers 17 residues. V gave up 2 bases and J gave up 6 bases; unmatched junction bases: 11. CDR3 loop: CASSLPIGGGALNEQFF. CDR3 sequence (DNA): TGTGCCAGCAGCTTACCCATTGGCGGGGGGGCCCTCAATGAGCAGTTCTTC.